The entry below gives a single TCR beta chain sequence along with its context. Antigen unknown. The CDR3 is 15 amino acids. Repertoires were generated with immunoSEQ multiplex PCR, while TCRdb's copy carries only in-frame clones and drops some. The repertoire holds approximately 16,000 clones, with roughly 91% as singletons. This specimen belongs to a study of T cells after posttransplantation cyclophosphamide. Study-level points and caveats: Donor-recipient repertoire similarity was low at 1-2 months, rising over year one. After PTCy, TRB diversity resembled that of CNI/methotrexate controls. Tissue-infiltrating T cells from skin or gut overlapped little with blood T cells.

Control samples came 1 year after myeloablative marrow transplants with methotrexate plus calcineurin inhibitor. This sequence was found in a male patient aged 50 or older who received an allogeneic stem cell transplant from an unrelated donor, was CMV-positive, and had chronic GVHD only. Part of the T cells may come from the graft donor. Source: PBMCs, taken after an allogeneic stem cell transplant with a calcineurin inhibitor and methotrexate. This chain joins TRBV21-1 and TRBJ1-5; the D call of TRBD1 is as the table states it, not checked on the DNA. TRBV21-1 is a known pseudogene. CDR3 loop: CASSKAAPGNQPQHF. In DNA form, the CDR3 reads TGTGCCAGCAGCAAAGCAGCCCCAGGGAATCAGCCCCAGCATTTT.